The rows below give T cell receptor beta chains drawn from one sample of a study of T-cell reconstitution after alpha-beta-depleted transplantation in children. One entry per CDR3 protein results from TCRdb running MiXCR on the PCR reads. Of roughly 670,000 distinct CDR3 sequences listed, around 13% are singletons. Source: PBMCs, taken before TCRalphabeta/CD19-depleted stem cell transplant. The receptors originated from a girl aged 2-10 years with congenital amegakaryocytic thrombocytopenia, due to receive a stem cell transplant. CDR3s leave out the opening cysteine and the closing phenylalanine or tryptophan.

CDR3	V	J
ASSLQGSSSYEQY	TRBV7-6	TRBJ2-7
TSSLGSYSGANVLT	TRBV5-1	TRBJ2-6
ASSYSGGQGDYYNEQF	TRBV6-5	TRBJ2-1
AISDPGTEYYEQY	TRBV10-3	TRBJ2-7
ASSHPGTGGERGYT	TRBV4-2	TRBJ1-2
ASSITSGDFSGANVLT	TRBV19	TRBJ2-6
SARDQGGYT	TRBV20-1	TRBJ1-2
ASSPGTDQETQY	TRBV7-2	TRBJ2-5
ASSPGYYNEQF	TRBV3-1	TRBJ2-1
SASRGYPGNEQF	TRBV20-1	TRBJ2-1
ATSDRPGLAEANEQF	TRBV24-1	TRBJ2-1
AQTQGGGTEAF	TRBV7-9	TRBJ1-1
ASRNYREDSPLH	TRBV25-1	TRBJ1-6
ASSQGTMSGAWYLSSYNEQF	TRBV4-1	TRBJ2-1
ASSPEGGRYGYT	TRBV7-2	TRBJ1-2
ASSLVVGTPNTDTQY	TRBV5-6	TRBJ2-3
ASSVVGLASLSSYEQY	TRBV9	TRBJ2-7
ASSSRLAGFTGELF	TRBV5-1	TRBJ2-2
ATKGAYTDTQY	TRBV2	TRBJ2-3
ASSPPTSDQETQY	TRBV11-2	TRBJ2-5
ASSFGGAAGELF	TRBV5-1	TRBJ2-2
SVAQFNEQF	TRBV29-1	TRBJ2-1
SGRTSAGTDTQY	TRBV20-1	TRBJ2-3
ASSLLYSTGVVTEAF	TRBV5-1	TRBJ1-1
SVGGQEFDTQY	TRBV29-1	TRBJ2-3
ASSQGDRVEGEQF	TRBV5-1	TRBJ2-1
SARGSNQPQH	TRBV20-1	TRBJ1-5
ASSLVSGAHEQY	TRBV5-1	TRBJ2-7
ASSLTSGSALEQY	TRBV6-1	TRBJ2-7
ASSQPFTLNEQF	TRBV4-2	TRBJ2-1
ASSLNSAGGNTIY	TRBV11-2	TRBJ1-3
SVEVGREEFSYEQY	TRBV29-1	TRBJ2-7
SVEDRTGADTQY	TRBV29-1	TRBJ2-3
ASSPSTYGYT	TRBV18	TRBJ1-2
ASSLTGGGEQY	TRBV5-5	TRBJ2-7
ATSRKGRLVAGELF	TRBV15	TRBJ2-2
ASSFSGSEAF	TRBV12-3/TRBV12-4	TRBJ1-1
AISTGTSGSYEQY	TRBV10-3	TRBJ2-7
SALDSNSYEQY	TRBV20-1	TRBJ2-7
ASSFKARVNEQF	TRBV5-1	TRBJ2-1
SARDRSYQNTYEQY	TRBV20-1	TRBJ2-7
ASSWGAGGY	TRBV7-9	TRBJ2-1
SAPDRGELF	TRBV20-1	TRBJ2-2
SLTLAMEQY	TRBV28	TRBJ2-7
ASSSSRSSYNEQF	TRBV6-2/TRBV6-3	TRBJ2-1
SAMTGTEAF	TRBV29-1	TRBJ1-1
ASSSRDRPRETQY	TRBV12-3/TRBV12-4	TRBJ2-5
ASGTGDST	TRBV6-5	TRBJ1-2
ASGRQEPNYGYT	TRBV7-9	TRBJ1-2
ASSFGSGYEQF	TRBV11-1	TRBJ2-1
ASSQGSWRDYEQY	TRBV4-1	TRBJ2-7
SASSGTPYEQY	TRBV20-1	TRBJ2-7
ASSSPYRGEDTEAF	TRBV5-1	TRBJ1-1
SAGEPPGLTNQPQH	TRBV20-1	TRBJ1-5
ATEDVLAGETYEQY	TRBV10-3	TRBJ2-7
ATGNSNTGELF	TRBV12-3/TRBV12-4	TRBJ2-2
SARRTGILYEQY	TRBV20-1	TRBJ2-7
SARASGGSYEQN	TRBV20-1	TRBJ2-7
SVERGRAGVAWGRGTDTQY	TRBV29-1	TRBJ2-3
ASSLVGRTSVTEL	TRBV7-9	TRBJ2-1